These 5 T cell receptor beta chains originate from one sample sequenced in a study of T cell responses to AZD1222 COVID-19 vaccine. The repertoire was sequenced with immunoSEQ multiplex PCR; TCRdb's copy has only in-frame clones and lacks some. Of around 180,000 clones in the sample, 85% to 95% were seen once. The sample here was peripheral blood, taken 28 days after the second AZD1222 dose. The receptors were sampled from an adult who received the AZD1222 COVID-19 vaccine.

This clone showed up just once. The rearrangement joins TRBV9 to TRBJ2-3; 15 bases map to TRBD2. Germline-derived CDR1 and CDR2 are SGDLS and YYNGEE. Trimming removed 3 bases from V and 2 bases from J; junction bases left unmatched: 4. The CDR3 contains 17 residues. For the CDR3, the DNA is TGTGCCAGCAGCGCGGGACTAGCGGGGGGACTCACAGATACGCAGTATTTT. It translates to CASSAGLAGGLTDTQYF.

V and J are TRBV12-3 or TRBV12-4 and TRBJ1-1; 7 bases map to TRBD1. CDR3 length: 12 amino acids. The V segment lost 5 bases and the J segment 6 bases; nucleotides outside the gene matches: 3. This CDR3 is CASSPTGSEAFF. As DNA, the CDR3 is TGTGCCAGCAGTCCGACAGGGTCTGAAGCTTTCTTT.

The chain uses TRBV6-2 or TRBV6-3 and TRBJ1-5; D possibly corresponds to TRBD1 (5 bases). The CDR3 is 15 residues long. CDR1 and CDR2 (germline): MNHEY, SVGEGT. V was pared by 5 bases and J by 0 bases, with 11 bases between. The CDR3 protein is CASSTRGYSNQPQHF. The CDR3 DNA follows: TGTGCCAGCAGTACCCGGGGGTATAGCAATCAGCCCCAGCATTTT.

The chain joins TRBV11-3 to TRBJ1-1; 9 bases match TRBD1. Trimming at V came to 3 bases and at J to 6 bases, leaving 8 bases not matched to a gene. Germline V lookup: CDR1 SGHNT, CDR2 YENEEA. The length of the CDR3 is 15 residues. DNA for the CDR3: TGTGCCAGCAGCTTGAACAGGGGGCGGGGAGCTGAAGCTTTCTTT. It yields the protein CASSLNRGRGAEAFF.

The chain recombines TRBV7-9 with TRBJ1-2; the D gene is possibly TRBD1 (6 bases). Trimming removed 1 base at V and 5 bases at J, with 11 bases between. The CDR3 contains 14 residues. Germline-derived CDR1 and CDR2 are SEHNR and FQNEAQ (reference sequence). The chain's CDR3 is CASSLGGQWYGYTF. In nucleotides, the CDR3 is TGTGCCAGCAGCTTAGGGGGGCAATGGTATGGCTACACCTTC.